This T cell receptor beta chain was recorded in a study of cytomegalovirus exposure and HLA in healthy donors (dated by TCRdb to the late 2010s). About the full investigation: An earlier analysis of several hundred of the donors reported 250 to 350 Gb of sequence data and 117 million unique TCR beta sequences obtained from some 170 million T cells. Using immunosequencing, the study profiled T cell repertoires from about 650 subjects and related those repertoires to cytomegalovirus serostatus. Rather than drawing on any new phenotypic data, the later analysis identified candidate immune exposures from TCR beta sequences and the way those sequences occurred across donors. Typing coverage differed by locus: A, B, C, DRB1 and DQB1 were typed in roughly 629-630 donors, DQA1 in roughly 500, DPA1 in around 580, and DPB1 in 472. Every discovery cohort repertoire had been produced on one sequencing platform. To predict cytomegalovirus infection status, the study combined high-throughput TCR immunosequencing, statistical association of individual TCRs with disease status, and machine learning. The genetic ancestry cluster associated with self-reported Caucasian donors included roughly four fifths of the roughly 400 genotyped donors. Genome-wide SNP genotypes for about three fifths of the roughly 670 donors were used in a later genetic analysis, which treated that subset as a discovery cohort. The study aimed to test whether cataloging public T cell receptors could reveal signatures of past pathogen exposure. Roughly 300 gigabases of sequencing data and approximately 80 million unique TCR sequences were included in an early release covering about 600 HLA-typed donors. Donor age, sex, ethnicity and CMV serostatus were collected together with the repertoire data. A later analysis re-analyzed previously published TCR beta repertoires from hundreds of donors and added high-resolution HLA genotyping to study TCR occurrence patterns. An earlier analysis of some 500 of the donors used high-throughput TCR beta sequencing to judge whether each TCR beta V gene segment behaved as functional or pseudogenic. Four to six DR-DQ haplotypes were handled as single units for association and clustering, since linkage in the cohort was strong. HLA typing covered class I and class II loci at four-digit resolution. On average, roughly 200,000 unique TCR beta nucleotide sequences were sequenced per donor among some 430 genotyped donors of the cohort, with about 17% of those sequences being non-productive. Along with the roughly 610-subject first cohort, a separate validation cohort of around 120 different subjects was used. Beyond this particular receptor, the publication reports: The classifier was reported to diagnose cytomegalovirus status with high specificity and sensitivity in both the original and validation cohorts. In a later analysis, several top co-occurrence clusters were reported to appear linked to parvovirus B19, influenza, CMV and Epstein-Barr virus. Most TCR sequences were observed very rarely across donors, whereas some public TCRs were present in many individuals. For the cohort, immune exposure information was limited to CMV serostatus. Correlated functional status among segregating V segments might be attributable to linkage disequilibrium, but an unknown experimental factor could not be ruled out. V-gene and J-gene trimming of TCR beta chains was associated with a missense DCLRE1C variant in a later genetic analysis, and the association was replicated in an independent cohort. It was suggested by the authors that the approach could potentially be generalized to other disease states and immunological phenotypes. At a false discovery rate of 0.05, a later analysis linked fewer than 20,000 TCR beta sequences to specific HLA alleles. Because counts were too low, about 17 rarely observed V segments, including chromosome 9 orphons, were excluded from the earlier analysis of 587 of the donors. A total of 150 or so TCR beta chains were listed by the study as associated with cytomegalovirus. When HLA alleles, especially DR and DQ, strongly co-occurred, TCR associations were difficult to assign to individual alleles. Only TCR beta chains were sequenced in this cohort, and the absence of alpha or paired-chain data limited detectable features. The sequencing pipeline was judged likely to have produced a cluster of highly shared sequence variants as a technical artifact. In a later analysis, TCR association rates were found to vary across HLA loci, with the most associated TCRs seen for DRB1 alleles and the fewest for HLA-C alleles. Most CMV-associated TCR beta chains appeared to be HLA-restricted in a later analysis, and the HLA associations seemed to be driven largely by CMV exposure. In vitro tests confirmed that a few of the cytomegalovirus-associated TCR beta chains recognize cytomegalovirus antigens. The 87-base-pair reads could not distinguish some IMGT-functional V segments, including TRBV6-2 and TRBV6-3, so those segments were excluded. Roughly uniform sequencing depth across donors was assumed in presence/absence analyses, although this assumption may not hold. A further reported finding was that TCR beta sequences accurately predicted the HLA-A and HLA-B alleles for most subjects in the first cohort. Broadly in line with IMGT annotations, most TCR beta V segments showed up in productive rearrangements about 90% or about 30% of the time in an earlier analysis of approximately 640 of the donors. In a later analysis, HLA-associated TCR beta chains were found to be more clonally expanded and to have lower generation probabilities than equally common non-associated chains. A later genetic analysis reported fewer N-insertions in productive TCRs among donors in an Asian-associated ancestry cluster than the roughly 670-donor mean. Because some donors lacked HLA typing at each locus, the association tests relied only on the typed subset.

The library was made by the immunoSEQ multiplex PCR assay. For the multiplex PCR, a mixture combining 60 forward primers for TCR Vbeta segments and 13 reverse primers for TCR Jbeta segments was used. The CDR3 region of rearranged TCR beta genes was amplified from genomic DNA by a multiplex PCR assay. The Illumina HiSeq System was used to sequence the amplified TCR beta libraries as 87-base-pair reads. Concerning the study's data processing: In a later analysis, tens of millions of unique TCR beta chains were counted across the 666 repertoires, and roughly 10 million of these chains were shared by at least two donors. Raw reads were error-corrected and collapsed into unique sequences with a nearest-neighbor algorithm that merged closely related sequences to remove PCR and sequencing errors. V, D and J gene segments were assigned by aligning CDR3 sequences to IMGT reference sequences. For a sequence to be retained, at least a six-nucleotide match to both a V gene segment and a J gene segment was required. Rearrangements were called productive when the CDR3 lacked stop codons and stayed in frame with V and J; all others were non-productive. Following IMGT convention, CDR3 was defined as the stretch from the second conserved V-encoded cysteine to the conserved J-encoded phenylalanine. In an earlier analysis of around 640 of the donors, sequences lacking an unambiguous match to a single V gene segment were excluded. An earlier analysis of 500 to 600 of the donors classified V segments as functional when productive rearrangements were above 56.7% and as segregating when the standard deviation between donors was above 5%. A statistical classification framework was built for diagnosing cytomegalovirus status from the catalog of TCR beta chain sequences. In a later analysis, TCR nucleotide sequences were compared against IMGT/GENE-DB human TR gene sequences so that V and J genes could be assigned. The TCRdist pipeline was used in a later analysis to assign CDR3 sequences and most-parsimonious VDJ recombination scenarios. In a later analysis, every TCR beta chain was defined by the combination of its CDR3 amino acid sequence and its V-gene family, and reads without a unique V-gene family were dropped. To address suspected cross-contamination and a sequencing artifact, a later analysis removed 450 to 700 highly shared, low-generation-probability nucleotide sequences. In a later analysis, a clonal expansion index was calculated for each public chain from normalized within-repertoire ranks of inferred template counts. In a later analysis, generation probabilities were computed using a VDJ recombination model fitted to out-of-frame rearrangements, and the results were checked against IGoR. A later analysis scored TCR-TCR, TCR-HLA and TCR-CMV co-occurrence with hypergeometric tests, applying a repertoire-size bias correction to TCR pairs. False discovery rates were estimated in a later analysis by permuting HLA or CMV assignments 20 times. In a later analysis, co-occurring TCRs were grouped using DBSCAN, and TCRdist sequence similarity was added for clustering within HLA-allele-positive subsets. For co-occurrence clustering, repertoires with fewer than 30,000 or more than 120,000 public chains were excluded, along with roughly 5 repertoires with anomalous nucleotide sharing. TCRdb obtained this table from immuneACCESS and retained in-frame rearrangements with V and J assigned. These tables miss some clones; where compared with another copy, unresolved V genes account for less than half of the shortfall, and the remainder is unexplained. The DNA gave D and trimming, while V, J and clone size come from that table. The sample table records 160,000 or so clones; over 75% of these occur just once. The top ten clonotypes cover 1% to 1.5% of the sample.

Taken from the germline V gene, the CDR1 and CDR2 loops are KGHSH and LQKENI. Measured from the cysteine to the phenylalanine, the CDR3 is 15 residues long. The entry retains the CDR3 DNA only, 45 bases that are in frame from base 1. V is clipped by 0 bases and J by 1 base, and the sequence between their germline boundaries is 9 bases long. A word on this clone: Its antigen remains unidentified. One base away there is no much larger clone; base qualities are not given.

The cohort comprised some 730 healthy bone marrow donors. At the time of sampling, every cohort member was nominally healthy, though immune exposures that went unrecorded were likely present. The donor was CMV seropositive and was included in the group of approximately 310 seropositive cohort members. A peripheral blood sample was collected from each donor, and TCR beta sequencing was performed on peripheral blood mononuclear cells. The Qiagen DNeasy Blood Extraction Kit was used to extract genomic DNA from the blood cell samples. The rearrangement joined TRBV18 to TRBJ1-1; TRBD1 is a weak D gene call, 6 bases matching. This TCR was recovered from a man over 45 in good health and CMV-seropositive. Sequencing used PBMCs. The DNA sequence follows: TGTGCCAGCTCACCACCTACAGGGTCGAACACTGAAGCTTTCTTT. Translation gives CASSPPTGSNTEAFF.